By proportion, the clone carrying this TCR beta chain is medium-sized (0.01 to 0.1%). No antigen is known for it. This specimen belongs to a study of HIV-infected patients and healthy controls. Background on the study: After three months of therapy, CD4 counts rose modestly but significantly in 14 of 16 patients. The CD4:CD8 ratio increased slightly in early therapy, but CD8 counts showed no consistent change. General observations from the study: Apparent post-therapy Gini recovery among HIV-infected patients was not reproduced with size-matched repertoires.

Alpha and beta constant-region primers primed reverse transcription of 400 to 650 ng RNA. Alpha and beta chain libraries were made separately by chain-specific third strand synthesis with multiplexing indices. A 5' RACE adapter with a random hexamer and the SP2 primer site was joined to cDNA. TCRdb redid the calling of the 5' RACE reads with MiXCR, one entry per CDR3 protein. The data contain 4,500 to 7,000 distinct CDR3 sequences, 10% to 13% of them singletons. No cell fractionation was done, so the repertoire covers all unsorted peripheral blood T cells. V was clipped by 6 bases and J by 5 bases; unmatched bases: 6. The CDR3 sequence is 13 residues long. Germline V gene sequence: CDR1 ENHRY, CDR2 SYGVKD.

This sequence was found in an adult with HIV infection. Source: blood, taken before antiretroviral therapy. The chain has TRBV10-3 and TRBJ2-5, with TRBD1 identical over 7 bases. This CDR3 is CAISVDRMETQYF. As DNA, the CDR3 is TGTGCCATCAGCGTGGACAGGATGGAGACCCAGTACTTC.